A single sample gave rise to the 2 T cell receptor beta chains below, sequenced in a study of identical twins. TCRdb ran MiXCR on the 5' RACE reads and lists one entry per CDR3 protein. Of 1,800,000 or so distinct CDR3 sequences in the sample, 32% were seen once. Sequencing was carried out using cord blood. The receptors derive from a newborn girl in good health.

This clonotype came up a few times. V gene TRBV4-2 combines with J gene TRBJ2-3, with 7 nucleotides matching TRBD2. The CDR3 runs to 15 residues. Germline V CDR1 and CDR2: LGHNA, YNFKEQ. After removal of 3 bases from V and 5 bases from J, the junction contained 8 bases not matched to a gene. CDR3 DNA sequence: TGTGCCAGCAGCCAGGAGACTAGCAGAAAAGATACGCAGTATTTT. It codes for CASSQETSRKDTQYF.

The chain has TRBV12-3 or TRBV12-4 and TRBJ1-1; D is uncertain. This CDR3 region has 13 residues. Trimming removed 6 bases at V and 6 bases at J, with 14 bases between. The CDR3 region has the DNA TGTGCCAGCAGCCAGAGGAGAATCGCTGAAGCTTTCTTT. Its translation: CASSQRRIAEAFF.